This is a list of T cell receptor beta chains from one sample in a study of blood T cell repertoires in COVID-19. Clones were sequenced by immunoSEQ multiplex PCR, and TCRdb holds only the in-frame ones, with some missing. The sample contains about 210,000 clones, roughly 90% of which appear only once. The sequenced sample consisted of peripheral blood. The receptor set was obtained from a man between 65 and 85 years old with acute or convalescent COVID-19. Both conserved end residues are part of each CDR3. The order of the fields is V gene, J gene, CDR3 protein.

V gene: TRBV28
J gene: TRBJ1-5
CDR3 protein: CASSLDRVKNQPQHF

V gene: TRBV10-3
J gene: TRBJ2-1
CDR3 protein: CAISESRLAGNNEQFF

V gene: TRBV19
J gene: TRBJ2-1
CDR3 protein: CASSGRVHEQFF

V gene: TRBV6-5
J gene: TRBJ1-2
CDR3 protein: CASSRTVDGYTF

V gene: TRBV6-5
J gene: TRBJ2-1
CDR3 protein: CASSYSLTSGGEQFF

V gene: TRBV12-3/TRBV12-4
J gene: TRBJ2-5
CDR3 protein: CASSRDRETQYF

V gene: TRBV18
J gene: TRBJ2-7
CDR3 protein: CASSGDSVYEQYF

V gene: TRBV5-4
J gene: TRBJ2-5
CDR3 protein: CASSYSGYQETQYF

V gene: TRBV3-1/TRBV3-2
J gene: TRBJ1-5
CDR3 protein: CASSQGQGQPQHF

V gene: TRBV28
J gene: TRBJ1-3
CDR3 protein: CASSLSRLTSGNTIYF

V gene: TRBV18
J gene: TRBJ1-3
CDR3 protein: CASSPTTGVNGNTIYF

V gene: TRBV29-1
J gene: TRBJ2-7
CDR3 protein: CSVGLRASGSYEQYF

V gene: TRBV5-6
J gene: TRBJ2-1
CDR3 protein: CASSLALGQGEQFF

V gene: TRBV11-2
J gene: TRBJ2-7
CDR3 protein: CASSLAGGFLNEQYF

V gene: TRBV19
J gene: TRBJ2-7
CDR3 protein: CASSIQASPNSYEQYF

V gene: TRBV21-1
J gene: TRBJ2-3
CDR3 protein: CASSKLSGSTDTQYF

V gene: TRBV3-1/TRBV3-2
J gene: TRBJ2-2
CDR3 protein: CASSQDIGIGTTPTQTGELFF

V gene: TRBV29-1
J gene: TRBJ1-1
CDR3 protein: CSVDPAGPIMNTEAFF

V gene: TRBV28
J gene: TRBJ2-7
CDR3 protein: CASSQPGTGLYEQYF

V gene: TRBV24-1
J gene: TRBJ2-1
CDR3 protein: CATSRAGGSNEQFF

V gene: TRBV9
J gene: TRBJ2-7
CDR3 protein: CASSVEDSSYEQYF

V gene: TRBV19
J gene: TRBJ1-1
CDR3 protein: CASNLWAGTEAFF

V gene: TRBV12-3/TRBV12-4
J gene: TRBJ1-1
CDR3 protein: CASRSQSNTEAFF

V gene: TRBV7-2
J gene: TRBJ2-3
CDR3 protein: CASSSTTYYTDTQYF

V gene: TRBV19
J gene: TRBJ1-2
CDR3 protein: CASHPEGGRVDGYTF

V gene: TRBV6-5
J gene: TRBJ2-7
CDR3 protein: CASSYGRPSSYEQYF

V gene: TRBV18
J gene: TRBJ1-1
CDR3 protein: CASSLTYENTEAFF

V gene: TRBV2
J gene: TRBJ1-5
CDR3 protein: CASGTWGNQPQHF

V gene: TRBV5-8
J gene: TRBJ1-5
CDR3 protein: CASSLAGQGIPAPWHF

V gene: TRBV14
J gene: TRBJ2-1
CDR3 protein: CASSPLSYNEQFF

V gene: TRBV7-2
J gene: TRBJ2-7
CDR3 protein: CASSFRDRVYEQYF

V gene: TRBV5-5
J gene: TRBJ1-1
CDR3 protein: CASRLGQMNTEAFF

V gene: TRBV6-5
J gene: TRBJ1-4
CDR3 protein: CASRTGGAGKEKLFF

V gene: TRBV5-6
J gene: TRBJ1-2
CDR3 protein: CASSWGGSGYTF

V gene: TRBV6-5
J gene: TRBJ1-1
CDR3 protein: CASSYAGRNTEAFF

V gene: TRBV5-1
J gene: TRBJ2-6
CDR3 protein: CASSRGRGSGANVLTF

V gene: TRBV25-1
J gene: TRBJ1-5
CDR3 protein: CASSESGVNQPQHF

V gene: TRBV27
J gene: TRBJ2-1
CDR3 protein: CASSLGPRGHDEQFF

V gene: TRBV12-3/TRBV12-4
J gene: TRBJ2-3
CDR3 protein: CASSLSATEEYF

V gene: TRBV29-1
J gene: TRBJ1-1
CDR3 protein: CSVDRGTEAFF

V gene: TRBV28
J gene: TRBJ2-3
CDR3 protein: CASRLPGLAGLSSTDTQYF

V gene: TRBV18
J gene: TRBJ2-7
CDR3 protein: CASSPRDTSYEQYF

V gene: TRBV5-6
J gene: TRBJ2-3
CDR3 protein: CASSFAFGTSGRVDTQYF

V gene: TRBV19
J gene: TRBJ1-5
CDR3 protein: CASSETGALNQPQHF

V gene: TRBV5-1
J gene: TRBJ2-2
CDR3 protein: CASSPFASGTNTGELFF

V gene: TRBV7-9
J gene: TRBJ1-4
CDR3 protein: CASSLVLQGSNEKLFF

V gene: TRBV7-8
J gene: TRBJ1-2
CDR3 protein: CASSSTGVYGYTF

V gene: TRBV29-1
J gene: TRBJ1-3
CDR3 protein: CSVLQGGDTIYF

V gene: TRBV15
J gene: TRBJ2-2
CDR3 protein: CATSRSPGKNTGELFF

V gene: TRBV18
J gene: TRBJ1-6
CDR3 protein: CASSPNSPYNSPLHF

V gene: TRBV7-2
J gene: TRBJ2-2
CDR3 protein: CASSFRGQTGELFF

V gene: TRBV18
J gene: TRBJ2-1
CDR3 protein: CASSNREYNEQFF

V gene: TRBV18
J gene: TRBJ2-2
CDR3 protein: CASSPSGRANTGELFF

V gene: TRBV28
J gene: TRBJ1-5
CDR3 protein: CASKTGTGINQPQHF

V gene: TRBV15
J gene: TRBJ2-4
CDR3 protein: CATRTGGGNIQYF

V gene: TRBV15
J gene: TRBJ1-2
CDR3 protein: CATSPRKGHNYGYTF

V gene: TRBV28
J gene: TRBJ2-4
CDR3 protein: CASRSGRVGLAKNIQYF

V gene: TRBV25-1
J gene: TRBJ1-1
CDR3 protein: CASSEGGRLNTEAFF

V gene: TRBV5-1
J gene: TRBJ2-1
CDR3 protein: CASSLAPGLAGLAYNEQFF

V gene: TRBV19
J gene: TRBJ2-1
CDR3 protein: CASSVGGINNEQFF